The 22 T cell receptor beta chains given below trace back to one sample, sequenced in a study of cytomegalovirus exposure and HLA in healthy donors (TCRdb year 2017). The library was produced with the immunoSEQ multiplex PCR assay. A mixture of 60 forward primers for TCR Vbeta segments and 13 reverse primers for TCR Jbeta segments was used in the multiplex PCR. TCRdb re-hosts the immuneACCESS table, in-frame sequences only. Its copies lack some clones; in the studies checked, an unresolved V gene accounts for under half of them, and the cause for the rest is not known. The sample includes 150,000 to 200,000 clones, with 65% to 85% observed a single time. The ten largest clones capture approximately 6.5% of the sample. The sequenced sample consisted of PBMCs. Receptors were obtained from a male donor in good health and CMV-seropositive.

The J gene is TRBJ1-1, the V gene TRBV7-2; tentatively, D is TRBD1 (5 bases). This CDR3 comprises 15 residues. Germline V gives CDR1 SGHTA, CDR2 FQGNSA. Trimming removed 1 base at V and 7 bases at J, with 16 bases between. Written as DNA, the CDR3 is TGTGCCAGCAGCTTAGTCCGCCACCAGGGATTTGAAGCTTTCTTT. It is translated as CASSLVRHQGFEAFF.

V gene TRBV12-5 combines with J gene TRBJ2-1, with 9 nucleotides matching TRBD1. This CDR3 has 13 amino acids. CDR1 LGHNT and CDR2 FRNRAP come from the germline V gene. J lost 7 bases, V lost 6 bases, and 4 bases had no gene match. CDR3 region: CASGDRGRNEQFF. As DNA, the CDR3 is TGTGCTAGTGGGGACAGGGGAAGAAATGAGCAGTTCTTC.

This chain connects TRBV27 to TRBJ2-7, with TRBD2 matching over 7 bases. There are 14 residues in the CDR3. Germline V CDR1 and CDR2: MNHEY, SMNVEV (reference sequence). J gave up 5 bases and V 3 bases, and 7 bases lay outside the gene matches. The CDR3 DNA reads TGTGCCAGCAGTTTTCGGACTAGTCCCCACGAGCAGTACTTC. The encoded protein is CASSFRTSPHEQYF.

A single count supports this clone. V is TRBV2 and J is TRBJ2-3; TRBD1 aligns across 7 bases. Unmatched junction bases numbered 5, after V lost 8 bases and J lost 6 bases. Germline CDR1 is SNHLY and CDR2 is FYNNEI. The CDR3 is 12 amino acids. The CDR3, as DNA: TGTGCCAGCGACAGGGACGGGGATACGCAGTATTTT. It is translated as CASDRDGDTQYF.

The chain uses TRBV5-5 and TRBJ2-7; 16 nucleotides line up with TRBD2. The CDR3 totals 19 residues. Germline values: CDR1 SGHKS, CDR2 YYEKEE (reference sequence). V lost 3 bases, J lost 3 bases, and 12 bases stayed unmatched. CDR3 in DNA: TGTGCCAGCAGCTCCCACTTAACCGGGACTAGCGGGAGGGACTACGAGCAGTACTTC. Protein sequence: CASSSHLTGTSGRDYEQYF. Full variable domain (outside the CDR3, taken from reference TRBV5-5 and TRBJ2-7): DAGVTQSPTHLIKTRGQQVTLRCSPISGHKSVSWYQQVLGQGPQFIFQYYEKEERGRGNFPDRFSARQFPNYSSELNVNALLLGDSALYLCASSSHLTGTSGRDYEQYFGPGTRLTVT.

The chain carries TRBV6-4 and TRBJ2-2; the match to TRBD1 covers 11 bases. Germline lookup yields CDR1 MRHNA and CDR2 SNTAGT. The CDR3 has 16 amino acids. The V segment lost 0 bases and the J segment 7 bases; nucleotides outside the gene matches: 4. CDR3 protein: CASSDSRTGGIGELFF. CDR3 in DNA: TGTGCCAGCAGTGACTCGCGGACAGGGGGCATCGGGGAGCTGTTTTTT.

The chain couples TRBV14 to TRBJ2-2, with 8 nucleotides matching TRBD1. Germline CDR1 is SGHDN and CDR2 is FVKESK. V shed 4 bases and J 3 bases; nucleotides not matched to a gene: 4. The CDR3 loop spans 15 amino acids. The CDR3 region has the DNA TGTGCCAGCAGCCCCGGGACAGGAGACACCGGGGAGCTGTTTTTT. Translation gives CASSPGTGDTGELFF. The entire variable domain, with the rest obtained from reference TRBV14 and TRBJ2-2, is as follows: EAGVTQFPSHSVIEKGQTVTLRCDPISGHDNLYWYRRVMGKEIKFLLHFVKESKQDESGMPNNRFLAERTGGTYSTLKVQPAELEDSGVYFCASSPGTGDTGELFFGEGSRLTVL.

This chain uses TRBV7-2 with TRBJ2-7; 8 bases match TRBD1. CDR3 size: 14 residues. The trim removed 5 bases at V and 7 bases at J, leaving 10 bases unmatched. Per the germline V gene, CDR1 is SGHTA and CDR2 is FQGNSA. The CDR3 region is CASSQRTGRGEQYF. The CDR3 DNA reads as TGTGCCAGCAGCCAACGGACAGGGCGAGGGGAGCAGTACTTC. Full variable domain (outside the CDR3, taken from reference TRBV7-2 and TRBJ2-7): GAGVSQSPSNKVTEKGKDVELRCDPISGHTALYWYRQSLGQGLEFLIYFQGNSAPDKSGLPSDRFSAERTGGSVSTLTIQRTQQEDSAVYLCASSQRTGRGEQYFGPGTRLTVT.

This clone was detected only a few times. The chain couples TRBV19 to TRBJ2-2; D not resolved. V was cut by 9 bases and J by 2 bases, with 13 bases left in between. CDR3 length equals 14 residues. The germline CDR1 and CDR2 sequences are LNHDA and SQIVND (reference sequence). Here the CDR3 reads CARPRGANTGELFF. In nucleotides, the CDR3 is TGTGCCAGGCCCCGAGGCGCCAACACCGGGGAGCTGTTTTTT.

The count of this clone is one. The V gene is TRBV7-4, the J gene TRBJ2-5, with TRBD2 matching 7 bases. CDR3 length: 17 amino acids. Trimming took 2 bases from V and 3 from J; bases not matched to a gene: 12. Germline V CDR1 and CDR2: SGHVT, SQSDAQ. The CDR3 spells CASSLRRGGSGEETQYF. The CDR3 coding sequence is TGTGCCAGCAGCTTAAGACGGGGCGGGAGCGGGGAAGAGACCCAGTACTTC.

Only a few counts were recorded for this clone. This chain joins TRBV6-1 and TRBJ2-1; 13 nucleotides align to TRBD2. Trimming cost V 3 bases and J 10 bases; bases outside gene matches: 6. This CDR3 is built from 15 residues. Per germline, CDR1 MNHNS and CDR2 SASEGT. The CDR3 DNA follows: TGTGCCAGCAGTGATTGGACTAGCGGGAGTCAGGAGCAGTTCTTC. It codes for CASSDWTSGSQEQFF.

The CDR3 protein is CASFRERGQPQHF. CDR3 nucleotide sequence: TGTGCCAGCTTCCGGGAACGGGGTCAGCCCCAGCATTTT. J is TRBJ1-5 and V is TRBV6-5, with D unclear. Trimming removed 8 bases from V and 6 bases from J, with 14 bases in between. This CDR3 is built from 13 residues. The germline gives CDR1 MNHEY, CDR2 SVGAGI.

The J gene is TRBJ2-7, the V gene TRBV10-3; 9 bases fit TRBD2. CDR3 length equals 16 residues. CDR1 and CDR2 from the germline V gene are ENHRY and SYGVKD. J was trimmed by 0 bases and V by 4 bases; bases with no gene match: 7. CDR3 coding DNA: TGTGCCATCAGTGCGACTAGCGGCAGAAGCTCCTACGAGCAGTACTTC. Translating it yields CAISATSGRSSYEQYF.

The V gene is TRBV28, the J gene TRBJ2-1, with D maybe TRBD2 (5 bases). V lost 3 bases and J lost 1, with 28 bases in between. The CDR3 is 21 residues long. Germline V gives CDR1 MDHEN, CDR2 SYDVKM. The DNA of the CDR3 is TGTGCCAGCAGTTTGTATCTTACCCCCATCACGGGGATAGGATCCTACAATGAGCAGTTCTTC. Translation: CASSLYLTPITGIGSYNEQFF.

CDR3: CASSRRTAIYEQYF. For the CDR3, the DNA is TGTGCCAGCAGCAGAAGGACAGCAATCTACGAGCAGTACTTC. The rearrangement uses TRBV5-4 and TRBJ2-7, with D perhaps TRBD1 (6 bases). Germline V CDR1 and CDR2: SGHNT, YYREEE (reference sequence). Trimming shortened V by 4 bases and J by 3 bases, and 14 bases separated the two germline ends. This CDR3 contains 14 residues.

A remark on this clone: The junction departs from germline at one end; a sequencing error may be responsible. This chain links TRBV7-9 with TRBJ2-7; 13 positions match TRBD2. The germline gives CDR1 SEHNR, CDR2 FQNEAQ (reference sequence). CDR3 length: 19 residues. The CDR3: CSSGRPGTGLAGASYEQYF. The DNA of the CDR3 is TGTTCCAGCGGGCGGCCGGGGACTGGACTAGCGGGAGCCTCCTACGAGCAGTACTTC.

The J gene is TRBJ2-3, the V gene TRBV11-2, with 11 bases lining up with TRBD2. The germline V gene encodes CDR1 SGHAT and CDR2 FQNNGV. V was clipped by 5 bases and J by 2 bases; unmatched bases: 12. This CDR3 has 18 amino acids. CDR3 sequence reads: CASSLRLAGHLATDTQYF. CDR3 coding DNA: TGTGCCAGCAGCCTGAGACTAGCGGGACACCTCGCCACAGATACGCAGTATTTT.

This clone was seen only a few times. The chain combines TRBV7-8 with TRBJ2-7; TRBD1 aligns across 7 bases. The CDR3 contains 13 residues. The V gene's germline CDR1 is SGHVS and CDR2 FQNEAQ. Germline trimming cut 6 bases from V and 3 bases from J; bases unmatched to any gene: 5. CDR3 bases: TGTGCCAGCAGGCCTAGGGGGCTCTACGAGCAGTACTTC. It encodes CASRPRGLYEQYF.

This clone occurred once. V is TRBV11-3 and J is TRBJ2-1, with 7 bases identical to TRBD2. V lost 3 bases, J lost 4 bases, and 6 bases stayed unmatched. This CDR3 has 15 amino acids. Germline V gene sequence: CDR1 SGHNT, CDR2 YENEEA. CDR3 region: CASSLVTSEYNEQFF. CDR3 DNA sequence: TGTGCCAGCAGCTTGGTAACTAGCGAGTACAATGAGCAGTTCTTC.

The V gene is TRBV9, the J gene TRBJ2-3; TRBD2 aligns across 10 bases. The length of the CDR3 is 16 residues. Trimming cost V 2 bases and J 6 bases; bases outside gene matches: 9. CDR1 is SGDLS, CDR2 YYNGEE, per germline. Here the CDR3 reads CASSVTGLAARDTQYF. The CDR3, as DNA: TGTGCCAGCAGCGTCACTGGACTAGCGGCACGGGATACGCAGTATTTT.

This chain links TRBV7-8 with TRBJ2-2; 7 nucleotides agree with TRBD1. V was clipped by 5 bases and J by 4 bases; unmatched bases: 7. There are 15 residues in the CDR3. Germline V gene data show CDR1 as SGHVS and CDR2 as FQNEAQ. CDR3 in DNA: TGTGCCAGCAGCCCCCGGGACAGCCCCACCGGGGAGCTGTTTTTT. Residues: CASSPRDSPTGELFF.

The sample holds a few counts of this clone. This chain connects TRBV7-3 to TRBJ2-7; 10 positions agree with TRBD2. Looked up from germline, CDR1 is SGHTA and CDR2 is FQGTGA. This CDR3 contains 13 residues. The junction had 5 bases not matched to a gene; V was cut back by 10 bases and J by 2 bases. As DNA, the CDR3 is TGTGCCAACGGACTAGCGGTTACCTACGAGCAGTACTTC. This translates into CANGLAVTYEQYF.